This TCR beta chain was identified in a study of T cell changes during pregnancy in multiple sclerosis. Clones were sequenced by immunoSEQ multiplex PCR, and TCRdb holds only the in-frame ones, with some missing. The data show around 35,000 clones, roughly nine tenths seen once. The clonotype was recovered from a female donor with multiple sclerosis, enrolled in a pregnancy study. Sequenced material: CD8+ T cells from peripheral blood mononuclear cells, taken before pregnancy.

CDR3 sequence reads: CASSRTRDNEAFF. The CDR3 DNA sequence: TGCGCCAGCAGTAGAACCCGGGATAATGAAGCTTTCTTT. The chain employs TRBV5-1 and TRBJ1-1, with unresolved D. CDR1 and CDR2 (germline): SGHRS, YFSETQ. V dropped 5 bases and J dropped 7 bases, with 15 bases sitting between them. The CDR3 extends over 13 amino acids. Filled out from reference TRBV5-1 and TRBJ1-1, the complete variable domain reads KAGVTQTPRYLIKTRGQQVTLSCSPISGHRSVSWYQQTPGQGLQFLFEYFSETQRNKGNFPGRFSGRQFSNSRSEMNVSTLELGDSALYLCASSRTRDNEAFFGQGTRLTVV.